The text below deals with one T cell receptor beta chain. This specimen belongs to a study of blood T cell repertoires in COVID-19. Study at large: Sample material is recorded as cDNA or gDNA derived from T cells, B-cell-depleted T cells, or PBMCs.

In the authors' workflow: Estimation of nucleated cell counts relied on the amplification of reference gene primers. Only in-frame clones appear in the TCRdb table, and some are missing; sequencing was by immunoSEQ multiplex PCR. D and trimming were read from the DNA, whereas the V and J calls and clone size are those reported in that table. The repertoire consists of about 68,000 clones, with roughly 88% occurring once and the leading ten covering 7% to 8.5%. Germline V gene sequence: CDR1 MNHEY, CDR2 SVGAGI. CDR3 length: 13 residues. Unmatched junction bases numbered 1, after V lost 6 bases and J lost 1 base.

The sample taken for sequencing was peripheral blood. The receptor comes from a man younger than 40 with acute or convalescent COVID-19. The gene calls are TRBV6-5 and TRBJ2-3; 7 bases fit TRBD1. The CDR3 loop is CASRGTGTDTQYF. In DNA form, the CDR3 reads TGTGCCAGCAGGGGGACAGGCACAGATACGCAGTATTTT.